Reported below is one TCR beta chain. Its binding antigen is unknown. No qualities accompany the bases; no much larger clone lies one base away. The entry originates in a study of T cell responses to AZD1222 COVID-19 vaccine (dated by TCRdb to about 2021). Regarding the study in general: AZD1222 recipients with second doses at about 4 weeks or about 12 weeks were pooled, because spike-specific TCR depth and breadth did not differ between schedules. TCR sequencing was performed for over 230 trial participants, of whom 200 to 210 were given two doses of AZD1222 and around 26 were given two doses of MenACWY control vaccine. Trial participants were enrolled by age into 18-55, 56-69 and 70-plus year subgroups, with about 150, 27 and 61 TCR-sequenced participants respectively. Overall study outcomes, separate from this receptor: Participants were mostly white British, with more females than males. The authors suggested clonal diversity may have been underestimated. Vaccine-associated CD4 TCRs spanned the whole spike protein, with dominant responses in regions 160-218 and 743-854. Because no day 14 peak-response samples were available, repertoires were characterized only after the peak T cell response. Spike-specific TCR breadth and depth rose significantly after two AZD1222 doses compared with day 0 and with MenACWY recipients. Reportedly, close to half of the unique spike-specific TCRs recognized epitopes lying outside the regions that are mutated in the B.1.351 and B.1.1.7 variants. Conclusions about previously exposed vaccinees were limited because only six AZD1222 recipients were SARS-CoV-2 seropositive at baseline. In the small 56-69-year group, the increase in depth fell short of significance, most likely because of low power.

The sample's time point label, decoded: baseline before first vaccination. The vaccinee samples were drawn from two UK trials, COV001 and COV002, one of which was a single-blind randomized controlled phase 2/3 trial testing AZD1222 (ChAdOx1 nCoV-19) in healthy adults. For TCRbeta chain sequencing, PBMC samples from trial participants were taken at day 0 and at day 28 after the second dose. Cut back by 3 bases and 0 bases, the V and J ends lie 8 bases apart. The CDR3 sequence holds 13 residues, the cysteine and phenylalanine included. The kept DNA is CDR3 alone, 39 bases in frame from the first base. Sequences SQVTM (CDR1) and ANQGSEA (CDR2) are obtained from the germline V gene. The CDR3 regions of human TCRbeta chains were analyzed by immunosequencing. The original methods were these. TCRs in the repertoires were compared against a reference library of SARS-CoV-2-specific TCRs that had been generated with the MIRA antigen-specificity platform. Breadth was defined as the fraction of unique TCRs that were SARS-CoV-2-associated. Depth was defined as the fraction of total T cells that were SARS-CoV-2-associated. Using the MIRA data, each spike-specific TCR was assigned both to the spike region to which the TCR was reactive and to a CD4 or CD8 class. Log10-transformed breadth and depth values were compared by one-way ANOVA with Sidak's multiple comparisons tests. As stored in TCRdb, this immuneACCESS dataset retains in-frame rearrangements with V and J assigned. A fraction of the clones does not appear; measured against another copy, unresolved V genes explain less than half of the discrepancy, and the remainder lacks a known reason. The V and J calls and clone size come from that table; D and trimming were worked out from the DNA. The sample records around 130,000 clones, 93% of which are singletons. The ten largest make up about 5% of the sample.

Here the sequenced sample was peripheral blood, taken on day 0 of AZD1222 vaccination. The source is an adult in good health. This sequence uses TRBV29-1 and TRBJ1-1, with the D gene call left open. The CDR3 sequence is CSVDRLMNTEAFF. The nucleotide sequence reads as follows: TGCAGCGTTGATCGTCTTATGAACACTGAAGCTTTCTTT.